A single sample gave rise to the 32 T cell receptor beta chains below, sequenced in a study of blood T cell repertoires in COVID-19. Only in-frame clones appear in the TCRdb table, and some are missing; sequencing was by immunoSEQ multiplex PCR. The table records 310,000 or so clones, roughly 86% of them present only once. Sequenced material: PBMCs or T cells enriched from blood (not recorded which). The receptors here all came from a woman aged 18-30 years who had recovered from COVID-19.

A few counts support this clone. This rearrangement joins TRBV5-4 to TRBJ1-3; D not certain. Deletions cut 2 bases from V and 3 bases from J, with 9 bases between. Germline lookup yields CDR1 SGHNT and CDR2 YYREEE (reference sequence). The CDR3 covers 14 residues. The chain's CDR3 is CASSFGNFGNTIYF. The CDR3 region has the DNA TGTGCCAGCAGCTTTGGCAATTTTGGAAACACCATATATTTT.

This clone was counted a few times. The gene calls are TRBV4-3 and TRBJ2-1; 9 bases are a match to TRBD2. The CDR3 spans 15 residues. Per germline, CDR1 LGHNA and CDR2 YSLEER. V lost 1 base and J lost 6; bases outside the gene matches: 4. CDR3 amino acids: CASSQGLAGRNEQFF. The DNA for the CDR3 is TGCGCCAGCAGCCAAGGGCTAGCGGGACGCAATGAGCAGTTCTTC.

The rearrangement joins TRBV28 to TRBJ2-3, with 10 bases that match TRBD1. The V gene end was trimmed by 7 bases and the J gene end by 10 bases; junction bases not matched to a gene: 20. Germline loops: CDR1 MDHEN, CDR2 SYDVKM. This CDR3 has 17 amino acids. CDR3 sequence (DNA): TGTGCCAGCACTCTAAGAAGAGGTAGGGGACAGGGGTCTGCGCAGTATTTT. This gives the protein CASTLRRGRGQGSAQYF. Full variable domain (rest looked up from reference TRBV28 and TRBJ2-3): DVKVTQSSRYLVKRTGEKVFLECVQDMDHENMFWYRQDPGLGLRLIYFSYDVKMKEKGDIPEGYSVSREKKERFSLILESASTNQTSMYLCASTLRRGRGQGSAQYFGPGTRLTVL.

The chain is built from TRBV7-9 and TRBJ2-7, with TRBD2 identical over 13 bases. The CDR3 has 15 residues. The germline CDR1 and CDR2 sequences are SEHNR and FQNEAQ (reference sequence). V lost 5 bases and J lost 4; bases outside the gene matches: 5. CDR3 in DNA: TGTGCCAGCAGCGTAACTAGCGGGGGGGATTACGAGCAGTACTTC. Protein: CASSVTSGGDYEQYF. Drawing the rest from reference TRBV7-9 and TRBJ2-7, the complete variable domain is DTGVSQNPRHKITKRGQNVTFRCDPISEHNRLYWYRQTLGQGPEFLTYFQNEAQLEKSRLLSDRFSAERPKGSFSTLEIQRTEQGDSAMYLCASSVTSGGDYEQYFGPGTRLTVT.

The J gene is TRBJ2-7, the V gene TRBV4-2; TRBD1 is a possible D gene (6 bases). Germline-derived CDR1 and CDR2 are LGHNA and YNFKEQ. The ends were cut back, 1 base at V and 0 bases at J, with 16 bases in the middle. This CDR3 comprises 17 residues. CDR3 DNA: TGTGCCAGCAGCCAAGCACAGGGTCTTATGAGCTCCTACGAGCAGTACTTC. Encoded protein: CASSQAQGLMSSYEQYF.

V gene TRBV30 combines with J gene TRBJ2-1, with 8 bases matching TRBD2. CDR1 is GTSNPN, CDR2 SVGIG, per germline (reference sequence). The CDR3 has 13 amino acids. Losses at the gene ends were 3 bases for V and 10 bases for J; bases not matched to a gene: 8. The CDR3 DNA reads TGTGCCTGGAGCGTCCAAAGCGGGGGAGAGCAGTTCTTC. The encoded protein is CAWSVQSGGEQFF. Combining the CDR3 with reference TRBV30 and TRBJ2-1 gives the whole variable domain SQTIHQWPATLVQPVGSPLSLECTVEGTSNPNLYWYRQAAGRGLQLLFYSVGIGQISSEVPQNLSASRPQDRQFILSSKKLLLSDSGFYLCAWSVQSGGEQFFGPGTRLTVL.

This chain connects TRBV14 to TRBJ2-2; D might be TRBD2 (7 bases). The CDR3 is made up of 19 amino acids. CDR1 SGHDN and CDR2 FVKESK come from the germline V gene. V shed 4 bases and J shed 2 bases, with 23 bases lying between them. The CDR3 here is CASSLSRWGGTRNTGELFF. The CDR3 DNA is TGTGCCAGCAGCCTCTCCCGGTGGGGAGGGACACGAAACACCGGGGAGCTGTTTTTT. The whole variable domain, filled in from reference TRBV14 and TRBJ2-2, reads EAGVTQFPSHSVIEKGQTVTLRCDPISGHDNLYWYRRVMGKEIKFLLHFVKESKQDESGMPNNRFLAERTGGTYSTLKVQPAELEDSGVYFCASSLSRWGGTRNTGELFFGEGSRLTVL.

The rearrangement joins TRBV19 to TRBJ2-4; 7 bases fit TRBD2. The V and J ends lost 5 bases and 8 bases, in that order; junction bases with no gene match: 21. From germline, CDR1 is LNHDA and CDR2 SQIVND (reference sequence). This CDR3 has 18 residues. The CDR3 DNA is TGTGCCAGTAGTCCAAAGACTAGCTTAGGGGTAATTGTACACATTCAGTACTTC. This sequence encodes CASSPKTSLGVIVHIQYF.

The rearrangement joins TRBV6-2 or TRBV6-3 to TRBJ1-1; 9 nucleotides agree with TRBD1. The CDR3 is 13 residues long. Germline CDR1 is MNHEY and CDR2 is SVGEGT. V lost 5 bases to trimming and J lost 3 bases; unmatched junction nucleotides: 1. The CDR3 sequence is CASSRTGDTEAFF. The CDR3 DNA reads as TGTGCCAGCAGTCGGACAGGGGACACTGAAGCTTTCTTT.

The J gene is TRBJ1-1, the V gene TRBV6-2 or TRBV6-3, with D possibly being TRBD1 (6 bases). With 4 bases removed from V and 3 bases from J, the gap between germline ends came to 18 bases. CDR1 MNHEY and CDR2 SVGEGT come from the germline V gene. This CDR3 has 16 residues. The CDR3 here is CASSSFGDEGDTEAFF. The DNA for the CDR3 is TGTGCCAGCAGTTCCTTCGGAGATGAGGGGGACACTGAAGCTTTCTTT.

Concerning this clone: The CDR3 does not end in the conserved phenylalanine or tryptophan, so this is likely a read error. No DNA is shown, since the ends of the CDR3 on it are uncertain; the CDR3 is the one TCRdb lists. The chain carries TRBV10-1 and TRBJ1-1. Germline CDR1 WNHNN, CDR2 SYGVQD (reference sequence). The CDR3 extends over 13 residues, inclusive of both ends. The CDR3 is CASSEWEGGRVRD.

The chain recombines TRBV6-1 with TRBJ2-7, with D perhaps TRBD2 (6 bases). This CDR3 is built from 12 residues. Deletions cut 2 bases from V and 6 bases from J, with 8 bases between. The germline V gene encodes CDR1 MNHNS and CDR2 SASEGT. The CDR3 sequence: CASSERRGEQYF. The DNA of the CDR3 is TGTGCCAGCAGTGAAAGGAGGGGCGAGCAGTACTTC.

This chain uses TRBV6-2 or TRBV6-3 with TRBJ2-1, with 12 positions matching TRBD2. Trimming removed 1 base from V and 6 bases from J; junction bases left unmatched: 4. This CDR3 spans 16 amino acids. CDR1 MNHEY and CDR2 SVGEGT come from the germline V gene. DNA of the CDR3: TGTGCCAGCAGTTACTGGCCTAGCGGGAGGGCCAATGAGCAGTTCTTC. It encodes CASSYWPSGRANEQFF.

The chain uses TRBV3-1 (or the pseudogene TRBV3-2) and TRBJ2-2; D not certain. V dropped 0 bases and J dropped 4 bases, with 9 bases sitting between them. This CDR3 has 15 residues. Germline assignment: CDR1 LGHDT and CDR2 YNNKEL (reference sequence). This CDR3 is CASSQDTGFTGELFF. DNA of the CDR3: TGTGCCAGCAGCCAAGATACCGGGTTCACCGGGGAGCTGTTTTTT.

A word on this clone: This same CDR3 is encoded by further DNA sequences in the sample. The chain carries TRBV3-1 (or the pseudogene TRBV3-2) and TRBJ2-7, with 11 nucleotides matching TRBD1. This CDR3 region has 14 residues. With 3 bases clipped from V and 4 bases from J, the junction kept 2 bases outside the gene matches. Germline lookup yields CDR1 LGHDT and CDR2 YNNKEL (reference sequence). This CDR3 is CASSQGQGVYEQYF. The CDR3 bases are TGTGCCAGCAGCCAGGGACAGGGGGTTTACGAGCAGTACTTC.

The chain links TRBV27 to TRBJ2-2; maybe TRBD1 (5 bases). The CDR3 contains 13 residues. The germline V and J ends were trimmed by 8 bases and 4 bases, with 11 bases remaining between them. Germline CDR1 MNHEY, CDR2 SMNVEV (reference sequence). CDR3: CASAGWGTGELFF. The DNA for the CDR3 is TGTGCCAGCGCAGGGTGGGGCACCGGGGAGCTGTTTTTT.

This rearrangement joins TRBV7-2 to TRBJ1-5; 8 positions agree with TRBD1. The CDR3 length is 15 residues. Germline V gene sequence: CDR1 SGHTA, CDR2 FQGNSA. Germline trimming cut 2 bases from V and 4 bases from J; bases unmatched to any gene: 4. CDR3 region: CASSLKTGENQPQHF. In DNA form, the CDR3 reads TGTGCCAGCAGCTTAAAGACAGGGGAGAATCAGCCCCAGCATTTT.

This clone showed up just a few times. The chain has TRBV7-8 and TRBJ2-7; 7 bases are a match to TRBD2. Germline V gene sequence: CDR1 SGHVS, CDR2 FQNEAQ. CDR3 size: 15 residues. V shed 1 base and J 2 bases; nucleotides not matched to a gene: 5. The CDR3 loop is CASSLGASGTYEQYF. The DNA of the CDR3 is TGTGCCAGCAGCTTAGGGGCTAGCGGTACCTACGAGCAGTACTTC.

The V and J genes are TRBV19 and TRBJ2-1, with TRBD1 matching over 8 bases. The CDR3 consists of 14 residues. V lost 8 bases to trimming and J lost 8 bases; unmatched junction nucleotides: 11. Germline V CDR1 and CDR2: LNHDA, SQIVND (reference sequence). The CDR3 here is CASGKDRDHHEQFF. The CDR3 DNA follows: TGTGCCAGTGGAAAGGACAGGGATCATCATGAGCAGTTCTTC.

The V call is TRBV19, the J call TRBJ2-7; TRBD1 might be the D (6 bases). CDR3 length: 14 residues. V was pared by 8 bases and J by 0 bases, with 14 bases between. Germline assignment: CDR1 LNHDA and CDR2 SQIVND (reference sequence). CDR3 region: CASGGSGASYEQYF. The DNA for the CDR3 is TGTGCCAGTGGTGGGTCAGGGGCCTCCTACGAGCAGTACTTC.

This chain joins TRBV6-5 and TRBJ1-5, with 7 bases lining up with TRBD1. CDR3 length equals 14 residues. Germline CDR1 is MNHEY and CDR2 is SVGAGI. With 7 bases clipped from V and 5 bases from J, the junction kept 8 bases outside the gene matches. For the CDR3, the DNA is TGTGCCAGCACGGAGGGGGCCAGGGATCAGCCCCAGCATTTT. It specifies CASTEGARDQPQHF.

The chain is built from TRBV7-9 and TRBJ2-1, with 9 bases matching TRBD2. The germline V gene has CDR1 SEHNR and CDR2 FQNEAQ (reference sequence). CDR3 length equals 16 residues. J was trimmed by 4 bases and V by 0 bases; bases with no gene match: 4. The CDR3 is CASSLAHSGSYNEQFF. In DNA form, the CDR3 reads TGTGCCAGCAGCTTAGCGCATAGCGGGAGTTACAATGAGCAGTTCTTC.

The CDR3 loop is CASSPPTGNTEAFF. CDR3 bases: TGTGCCAGCTCACCGCCAACAGGGAACACTGAAGCTTTCTTT. This sequence joins TRBV18 and TRBJ1-1, with a weak D call TRBD1 (5 bases). V was pared by 3 bases and J by 1 base, with 9 bases between. From germline, CDR1 is KGHSH and CDR2 LQKENI. The CDR3 runs to 14 residues. Using reference TRBV18 and TRBJ1-1 for the parts outside the CDR3, the full variable domain is NAGVMQNPRHLVRRRGQEARLRCSPMKGHSHVYWYRQLPEEGLKFMVYLQKENIIDESGMPKERFSAEFPKEGPSILRIQQVVRGDSAAYFCASSPPTGNTEAFFGQGTRLTVV.

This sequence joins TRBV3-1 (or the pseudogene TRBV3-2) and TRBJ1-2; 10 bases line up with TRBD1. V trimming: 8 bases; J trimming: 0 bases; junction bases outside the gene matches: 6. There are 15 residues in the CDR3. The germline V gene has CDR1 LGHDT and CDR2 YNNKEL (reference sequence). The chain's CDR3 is CASLDRGKPNYGYTF. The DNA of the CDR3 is TGTGCCAGCTTGGACAGGGGGAAACCTAACTATGGCTACACCTTC.

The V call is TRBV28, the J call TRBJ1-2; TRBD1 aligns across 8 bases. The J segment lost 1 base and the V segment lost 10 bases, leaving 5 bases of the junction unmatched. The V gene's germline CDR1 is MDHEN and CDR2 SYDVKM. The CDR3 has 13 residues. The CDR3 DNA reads TGTGCCACCTGGGACAGGATTAACTATGGCTACACCTTC. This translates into CATWDRINYGYTF.

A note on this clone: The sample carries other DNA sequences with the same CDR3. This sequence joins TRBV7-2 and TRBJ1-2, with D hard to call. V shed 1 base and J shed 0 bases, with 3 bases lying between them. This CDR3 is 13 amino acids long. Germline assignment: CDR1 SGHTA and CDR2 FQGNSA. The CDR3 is CASSLGANYGYTF. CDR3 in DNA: TGTGCCAGCAGCTTAGGAGCTAACTATGGCTACACCTTC.

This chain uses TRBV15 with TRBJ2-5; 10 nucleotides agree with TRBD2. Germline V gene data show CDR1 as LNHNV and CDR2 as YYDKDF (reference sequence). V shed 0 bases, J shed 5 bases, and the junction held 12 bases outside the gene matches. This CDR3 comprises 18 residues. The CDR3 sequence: CATSRDFGISGGSETQYF. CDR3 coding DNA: TGTGCCACCAGCAGAGATTTCGGGATTAGCGGGGGGTCTGAGACCCAGTACTTC.

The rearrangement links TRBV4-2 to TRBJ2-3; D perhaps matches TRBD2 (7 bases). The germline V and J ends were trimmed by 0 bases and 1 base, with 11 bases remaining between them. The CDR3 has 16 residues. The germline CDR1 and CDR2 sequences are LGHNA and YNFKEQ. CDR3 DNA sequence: TGTGCCAGCAGCCAAGATCCGCGGGGGCGCACAGATACGCAGTATTTT. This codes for CASSQDPRGRTDTQYF.

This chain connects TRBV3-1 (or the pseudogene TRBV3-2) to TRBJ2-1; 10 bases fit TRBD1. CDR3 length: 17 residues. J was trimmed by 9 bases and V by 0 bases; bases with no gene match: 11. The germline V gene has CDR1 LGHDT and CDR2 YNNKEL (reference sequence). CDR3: CASSQDGDRGPQREQFF. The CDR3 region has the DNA TGTGCCAGCAGCCAAGATGGGGACAGGGGTCCACAACGTGAGCAGTTCTTC.

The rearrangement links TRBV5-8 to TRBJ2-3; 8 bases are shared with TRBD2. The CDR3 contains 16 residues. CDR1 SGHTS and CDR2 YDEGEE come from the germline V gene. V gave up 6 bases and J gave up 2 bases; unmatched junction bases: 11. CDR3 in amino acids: CASTLGIAGTTDTQYF. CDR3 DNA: TGTGCCAGCACCCTGGGGATAGCGGGAACCACAGATACGCAGTATTTT.

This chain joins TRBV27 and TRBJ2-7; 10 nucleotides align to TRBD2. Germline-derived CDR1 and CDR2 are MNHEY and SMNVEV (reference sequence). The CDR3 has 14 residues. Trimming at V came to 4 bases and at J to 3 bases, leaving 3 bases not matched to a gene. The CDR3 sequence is CASSSLAGVYEQYF. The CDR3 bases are TGTGCCAGCAGTTCCCTAGCGGGAGTCTACGAGCAGTACTTC.

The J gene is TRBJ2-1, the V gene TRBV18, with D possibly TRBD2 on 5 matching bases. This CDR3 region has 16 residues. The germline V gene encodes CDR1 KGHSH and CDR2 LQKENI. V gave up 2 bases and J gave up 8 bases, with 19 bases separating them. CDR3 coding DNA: TGTGCCAGCTCACCAACTCCAATCGGGATAATGGATGAGCAGTTCTTC. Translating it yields CASSPTPIGIMDEQFF.